Listed below are T cell receptor beta chains from one sample, sequenced in a study of blood T cell repertoires in COVID-19. Repertoires were generated with immunoSEQ multiplex PCR, while TCRdb's copy carries only in-frame clones and drops some. The table lists under 300,000 clones, more than 70% of them singletons. Sequencing used peripheral blood. These receptors originate from a woman aged 40 to 55 who had recovered from COVID-19. Both conserved end residues are part of each CDR3. The D gene is left open where the match is weak.

J | D | V | length | CDR3
TRBJ2-7 | TRBD2 | TRBV30 | 14 | CAWKMASGGGKQYF
TRBJ2-7 | TRBD2 | TRBV6-5 | 15 | CASSSKSGASYEQYF
TRBJ1-2 | . | TRBV14 | 14 | CASSHHRRDSFYTF
TRBJ2-7 | TRBD2 | TRBV7-2 | 19 | CASSLAQGLAGASSYEQYF
TRBJ2-4 | TRBD1 | TRBV27 | 13 | CASRYTGGGIQYF
TRBJ2-2 | . | TRBV2 | 12 | CASSVGAGELFF
TRBJ2-2 | TRBD1 | TRBV19 | 19 | CASSPTIGTGVLNTGELFF
TRBJ1-5 | . | TRBV28 | 14 | CASSASQDGQPQHF
TRBJ1-1 | . | TRBV5-4 | 13 | CASSGRANTEAFF
TRBJ1-2 | . | TRBV9 | 11 | CASSALYGYTF
TRBJ1-3 | TRBD1 | TRBV28 | 15 | CASRLDRGSGNTIYF
TRBJ1-5 | TRBD1 | TRBV4-3 | 14 | CASSQDRNNQPQHF
TRBJ2-7 | TRBD1 | TRBV5-1 | 16 | CASSRTTGGSSYEQYF
TRBJ2-5 | TRBD1 | TRBV7-3 | 13 | CASSRDRQETQYF
TRBJ2-5 | . | TRBV5-1 | 17 | CASSLVVRDRFQETQYF
TRBJ1-3 | . | TRBV9 | 15 | CASSVGFGSGNTIYF
TRBJ2-7 | TRBD1 | TRBV6-6 | 15 | CASSAGQVNNYEQYF
TRBJ1-2 | TRBD1 | TRBV18 | 16 | CASSRDREYDNYGYTF
TRBJ2-7 | TRBD1 | TRBV7-2 | 15 | CASSLRDSFSYEQYF
TRBJ1-1 | . | TRBV6-2/TRBV6-3 | 15 | CASSYYAGGITEAFF
TRBJ2-2 | TRBD2 | TRBV25-1 | 15 | CASRGLGRSTGELFF
TRBJ1-2 | . | TRBV5-4 | 16 | CASSLALSQGLGGYTF
TRBJ1-2 | TRBD1 | TRBV13 | 14 | CASSSRTGDYGYTF
TRBJ2-3 | TRBD2 | TRBV27 | 15 | CASSRLAGGLDTQYF
TRBJ1-1 | . | TRBV6-1 | 13 | CASSEPRTVEAFF
TRBJ2-7 | . | TRBV6-5 | 14 | CASSSYSGSYEQYF
TRBJ2-5 | . | TRBV30 | 12 | CAWSRRVETQYF
TRBJ1-4 | . | TRBV18 | 13 | CASSPLGNEKLFF
TRBJ1-4 | TRBD1 | TRBV28 | 15 | CASSPPGQGGEKLFF
TRBJ2-7 | . | TRBV21-1 | 16 | CASSAQARYRVGEQYF
TRBJ2-5 | . | TRBV5-1 | 14 | CASSLMADQETQYF
TRBJ2-2 | TRBD1 | TRBV5-1 | 16 | CASSPPGQGGAGELFF
TRBJ2-2 | . | TRBV9 | 14 | CASSVVPETGELFF
TRBJ1-2 | TRBD1 | TRBV4-2 | 17 | CASSQRLQPGQGRDYTF
TRBJ1-5 | TRBD1 | TRBV3-1/TRBV3-2 | 22 | CASSQDPIPGQGPPVSNQPQHF
TRBJ1-1 | . | TRBV2 | 13 | CASSETGNTEAFF
TRBJ1-5 | . | TRBV4-2 | 15 | CASSQASVSNQPQHF
TRBJ1-1 | TRBD1 | TRBV28 | 16 | CASSLGSGQGKTEAFF
TRBJ2-1 | . | TRBV2 | 11 | CASSSYNEQFF
TRBJ2-7 | TRBD1 | TRBV5-6 | 16 | CASSGRQGSPGAAQYF
TRBJ1-4 | TRBD1 | TRBV4-3 | 21 | CASSQDTLGTGKGKANEKLFF
TRBJ1-4 | . | TRBV25-1 | 15 | CASRNLGGYNEKLFF
TRBJ1-2 | . | TRBV3-1/TRBV3-2 | 15 | CASSHQNSLNYGYTF
TRBJ1-5 | . | TRBV5-8 | 14 | CASSSGMRNQPQHF
TRBJ2-5 | . | TRBV7-3 | 13 | CASSLTKQAPQYF
TRBJ2-7 | TRBD1 | TRBV5-1 | 14 | CASSRDRDSYEQYF
TRBJ2-7 | . | TRBV11-1 | 13 | CASSSLSRGEQYF
TRBJ2-5 | TRBD1 | TRBV27 | 15 | CASSPTWTGGETQYF
TRBJ2-3 | . | TRBV30 | 13 | CAWSRRGGDTQYF
TRBJ1-2 | . | TRBV5-1 | 13 | CASTRAAAGGYTF
TRBJ2-5 | TRBD1 | TRBV5-5 | 13 | CASSQTGQETQYF
TRBJ2-7 | TRBD1 | TRBV5-1 | 14 | CASSSTGGRYEQYF
TRBJ1-2 | TRBD1 | TRBV6-2/TRBV6-3 | 14 | CASSYTGDHWGYTF
TRBJ1-5 | . | TRBV5-1 | 14 | CASSLEGDRQPQHF
TRBJ1-2 | TRBD1 | TRBV19 | 14 | CASSIGDRVGGYTF
TRBJ2-7 | TRBD2 | TRBV7-3 | 14 | CASSSGGVGYEQYF
TRBJ2-3 | TRBD1 | TRBV7-9 | 15 | CASSPDRGSTDTQYF